The 14 T cell receptor beta chains in this list originate from one sample, sequenced in a study of shared clonotypes between healthy human individuals. TCRdb's table, derived via immunoSEQ multiplex PCR, lists solely in-frame clones and lacks some. The data show 2.3 million or so clones, 90% to 95% seen once. Sample: naive CD4+ T cells from PBMCs. Regarding subset: CD45RA+ positively selected. These receptors came from a man younger than 30 in good health. Some clones in this sample may be carry-over from other donors' samples.

CDR3 sequence: CASSGSDRGNQPQHF. CDR3 bases: TGTGCCAGCAGTGGGTCAGATAGGGGCAATCAGCCCCAGCATTTT. The chain joins TRBV28 to TRBJ1-5, with D hard to call. Trimming cost V 5 bases and J 2 bases, with 13 bases left between them. The germline V gene has CDR1 MDHEN and CDR2 SYDVKM. The CDR3 is 15 amino acids.

The V gene is TRBV4-1, the J gene TRBJ1-2; perhaps TRBD1 as D (5 bases). This CDR3 contains 13 residues. V was clipped by 0 bases and J by 4 bases, with 6 bases between them. Germline values: CDR1 MGHRA, CDR2 YSYEKL. As DNA, the CDR3 is TGCGCCAGCAGCCAAGAGACAGTCTATGGCTACACCTTC. It is translated as CASSQETVYGYTF.

This sequence joins TRBV7-9 and TRBJ2-7; perhaps TRBD1 as D (5 bases). The CDR3 is made up of 13 amino acids. Trimming took off 7 bases at V and 3 bases at J, with 13 bases between the two ends. The germline gives CDR1 SEHNR, CDR2 FQNEAQ (reference sequence). In nucleotides, the CDR3 is TGTGCCAGCAACCCGGACATAAACTACGAGCAGTACTTC. The encoded protein is CASNPDINYEQYF.

The chain joins TRBV7-2 to TRBJ2-3, with D possibly TRBD2 on 6 matching bases. The CDR3 has 15 amino acids. V was cut by 5 bases and J by 0 bases, with 12 bases left in between. CDR1 SGHTA and CDR2 FQGNSA come from the germline V gene. DNA for the CDR3: TGTGCCAGCAGCCGCCGGGAGCTGAGCACAGATACGCAGTATTTT. Its translation is CASSRRELSTDTQYF.

The V gene is TRBV25-1, the J gene TRBJ1-5; D unresolved. The ends were cut back, 6 bases at V and 2 bases at J, with 14 bases in the middle. Germline CDR1 reads MGHDK; CDR2 reads SYGVNS. The CDR3 extends over 15 amino acids. The CDR3 here is CASSSAGEGNQPQHF. CDR3 coding DNA: TGTGCCAGCAGCTCCGCGGGTGAGGGCAATCAGCCCCAGCATTTT.

This clone was recorded only once. The gene calls are TRBV7-8 and TRBJ2-7; the D call may be TRBD1 or TRBD2 (7 bases each). Trimming left V 3 bases short and J 6 bases short, with 15 bases between. The length of the CDR3 is 14 residues. The germline V gene encodes CDR1 SGHVS and CDR2 FQNEAQ. The CDR3 region is CASSFPTGRGEQYF. The DNA for the CDR3 is TGTGCCAGCAGCTTCCCGACAGGGAGGGGCGAGCAGTACTTC.

The chain joins TRBV28 to TRBJ2-7, with 9 bases identical to TRBD1. Losses at the gene ends were 4 bases for V and 6 bases for J; bases not matched to a gene: 10. The CDR3 extends over 15 amino acids. Germline V gene data show CDR1 as MDHEN and CDR2 as SYDVKM. CDR3 DNA sequence: TGTGCCAGCAGTTCCCAGGGACAGGGTTTAGTCGAGCAGTACTTC. Its protein is CASSSQGQGLVEQYF.

This chain links TRBV20-1 with TRBJ2-7, with a weak D call TRBD1 (5 bases). The CDR3 is 10 residues long. V gave up 5 bases and J gave up 4 bases, with 6 bases separating them. From germline, CDR1 is DFQATT and CDR2 SNEGSKA (reference sequence). The CDR3, as DNA: TGCAGTGCTGCAGGGTACGAGCAGTACTTC. The encoded protein is CSAAGYEQYF.

Concerning this clone: Since a much larger clone is just one base distant, this may be a read error. The sample carries other DNA sequences with the same CDR3. This sequence joins TRBV7-9 and TRBJ2-3; D call uncertain. Germline V gene lookup returns CDR1 SEHNR and CDR2 FQNEAQ (reference sequence). Trimming stripped 1 base from V and 4 bases from J, with 3 bases between. This CDR3 contains 12 residues. The CDR3 protein is CASSLGADTQYF. As DNA, the CDR3 is TGTGCCAGCAGCTTAGGGGCAGATACGCAGTATTTT.

The V and J genes are TRBV28 and TRBJ1-1; 7 nucleotides match TRBD1. CDR3 length: 15 amino acids. Trimming at V came to 7 bases and at J to 6 bases, leaving 14 bases not matched to a gene. The germline V gene has CDR1 MDHEN and CDR2 SYDVKM. CDR3 region: CASTFMGTASAEAFF. CDR3 DNA: TGTGCCAGCACTTTTATGGGGACAGCTTCGGCTGAAGCTTTCTTT.

The V call is TRBV9, the J call TRBJ2-6, with 7 bases lining up with TRBD1. Germline V CDR1 and CDR2: SGDLS, YYNGEE. The CDR3 extends over 18 amino acids. V lost 4 bases to trimming and J lost 0 bases; unmatched junction nucleotides: 10. CDR3 in DNA: TGTGCCAGCAGCCCGCAGGGACAGCAAAGCTCTGGGGCCAACGTCCTGACTTTC. Protein product: CASSPQGQQSSGANVLTF.

The rearrangement links TRBV29-1 to TRBJ1-2; D ambiguous. The V end lost 3 bases, the J end lost 7 bases, and 12 bases lay between the germline ends. This CDR3 region has 12 residues. Germline CDR1 and CDR2: SQVTM and ANQGSEA. The CDR3: CSVDPSRGGYTF. In DNA form, the CDR3 reads TGCAGCGTTGACCCCAGTCGGGGTGGCTACACCTTC.

V gene TRBV2 combines with J gene TRBJ2-3; TRBD1 or TRBD2 may be the D gene (6 bases each). Trimming removed 1 base from V and 6 bases from J, with 17 bases in between. The CDR3 consists of 16 residues. From germline, CDR1 is SNHLY and CDR2 FYNNEI. In DNA form, the CDR3 reads TGTGCCAGCAGTGAAGTGGTAGGGGGGCTGTGGGATACGCAGTATTTT. It yields the protein CASSEVVGGLWDTQYF.

The chain recombines TRBV10-1 with TRBJ2-7; 10 bases align to TRBD1. There are 15 residues in the CDR3. V was pared by 3 bases and J by 5 bases, with 7 bases of the junction left unmatched. Germline V gives CDR1 WNHNN, CDR2 SYGVQD (reference sequence). The CDR3 DNA reads as TGCGCCAGCAGTGATGGGACAGGGGCCCACCACGAGCAGTACTTC. It encodes CASSDGTGAHHEQYF.